The rows below give T cell receptor beta chains drawn from one sample of a study of OX40 agonist ivuxolimab in advanced cancers. Clones were sequenced by immunoSEQ multiplex PCR, and TCRdb holds only the in-frame ones, with some missing. The sample shows around 67,000 clones, 75% to 90% of them seen only once. The source material was CD4+ or CD8+ T cells sorted from blood, sampled in a trial of the OX40 agonist ivuxolimab. Every receptor here comes from an adult with an advanced solid tumor such as melanoma, head and neck, liver or kidney cancer. The CDR3 runs from the conserved cysteine through the conserved F or W. The order of the fields is CDR3 length, clone size, V gene, D gene, J gene, CDR3 protein, CDR3 DNA. A D gene is named only where the DNA matches it firmly. The size of a clone is reported for some rows only, either as once, few or many, or as a class for expanded clones.

CDR3 length: 14; clone size: -; V gene: TRBV27; D gene: -; J gene: TRBJ1-1; CDR3 protein: CASSGRFNTVEAFF; CDR3 DNA: TGTGCCAGCAGTGGGCGGTTTAACACTGTGGAAGCTTTCTTT
CDR3 length: 15; clone size: -; V gene: TRBV10-3; D gene: -; J gene: TRBJ1-1; CDR3 protein: CAISESGGRGTEAFF; CDR3 DNA: TGTGCCATCAGTGAGTCGGGGGGTAGGGGGACTGAAGCTTTCTTT
CDR3 length: 15; clone size: -; V gene: TRBV5-1; D gene: TRBD1; J gene: TRBJ1-3; CDR3 protein: CASSSDRSSGNTIYF; CDR3 DNA: TGCGCCAGCAGCTCGGACAGGAGCTCTGGAAACACCATATATTTT
CDR3 length: 14; clone size: -; V gene: TRBV6-1; D gene: TRBD1; J gene: TRBJ1-2; CDR3 protein: CASSRTGGIQGYTF; CDR3 DNA: TGTGCCAGCAGCCGGACAGGGGGCATACAAGGCTACACCTTC
CDR3 length: 14; clone size: -; V gene: TRBV6-1; D gene: TRBD1; J gene: TRBJ2-7; CDR3 protein: CASSPDRRSYEQYF; CDR3 DNA: TGTGCCAGCAGTCCGGACAGGCGATCCTACGAGCAGTACTTC
CDR3 length: 16; clone size: once; V gene: TRBV18; D gene: -; J gene: TRBJ1-2; CDR3 protein: CASSETGTTMHYGYTF; CDR3 DNA: TGTGCCAGCTCAGAAACCGGGACGACGATGCACTATGGCTACACCTTC
CDR3 length: 15; clone size: -; V gene: TRBV6-6; D gene: -; J gene: TRBJ2-3; CDR3 protein: CASSPELRGTDTQYF; CDR3 DNA: TGTGCCAGCAGCCCCGAGCTGAGGGGCACAGATACGCAGTATTTT
CDR3 length: 15; clone size: once; V gene: TRBV7-9; D gene: -; J gene: TRBJ1-5; CDR3 protein: CASSPPGGINQPQHF; CDR3 DNA: TGTGCCAGCAGCCCACCGGGGGGGATCAATCAGCCCCAGCATTTT
CDR3 length: 16; clone size: -; V gene: TRBV9; D gene: -; J gene: TRBJ2-2; CDR3 protein: CASSVGREILTGELFF; CDR3 DNA: TGTGCCAGCAGCGTCGGCAGGGAAATTTTGACCGGGGAGCTGTTTTTT
CDR3 length: 17; clone size: -; V gene: TRBV25-1; D gene: -; J gene: TRBJ2-3; CDR3 protein: CASSEGSLGAGADTQYF; CDR3 DNA: TGTGCCAGCAGTGAAGGCTCTCTGGGGGCGGGAGCAGATACGCAGTATTTT
CDR3 length: 17; clone size: few; V gene: TRBV9; D gene: TRBD1; J gene: TRBJ2-3; CDR3 protein: CASSVDPTGGNTDTQYF; CDR3 DNA: TGTGCCAGCAGCGTAGATCCCACAGGGGGCAACACAGATACGCAGTATTTT
CDR3 length: 14; clone size: -; V gene: TRBV5-6; D gene: -; J gene: TRBJ1-5; CDR3 protein: CASSLGVRDQPQHF; CDR3 DNA: TGTGCCAGCAGCTTAGGGGTAAGGGATCAGCCCCAGCATTTT
CDR3 length: 15; clone size: -; V gene: TRBV7-9; D gene: TRBD1; J gene: TRBJ1-1; CDR3 protein: CASSKGTDRNTEAFF; CDR3 DNA: TGTGCCAGCAGCAAGGGGACAGACAGGAACACTGAAGCTTTCTTT
CDR3 length: 13; clone size: once; V gene: TRBV7-8; D gene: -; J gene: TRBJ2-7; CDR3 protein: CASSAFLGVEQYF; CDR3 DNA: TGTGCCAGCAGCGCATTTCTAGGGGTCGAGCAGTACTTC
CDR3 length: 16; clone size: -; V gene: TRBV11-1; D gene: -; J gene: TRBJ2-3; CDR3 protein: CASSLTPASGTDTQYF; CDR3 DNA: TGTGCCAGCAGCTTAACACCCGCCTCCGGCACAGATACGCAGTATTTT
CDR3 length: 16; clone size: -; V gene: TRBV6-6; D gene: TRBD2; J gene: TRBJ2-2; CDR3 protein: CASGLSGGIDTGELFF; CDR3 DNA: TGTGCCAGCGGGCTTAGCGGGGGGATCGACACCGGGGAGCTGTTTTTT
CDR3 length: 11; clone size: -; V gene: TRBV2; D gene: -; J gene: TRBJ2-7; CDR3 protein: CASSSTYEQYF; CDR3 DNA: TGTGCCAGCAGTAGCACCTACGAGCAGTACTTC
CDR3 length: 15; clone size: -; V gene: TRBV5-1; D gene: -; J gene: TRBJ2-7; CDR3 protein: CASSLAYGGSYEQYF; CDR3 DNA: TGCGCCAGCAGCTTGGCGTACGGGGGTTCCTACGAGCAGTACTTC
CDR3 length: 14; clone size: -; V gene: TRBV19; D gene: -; J gene: TRBJ2-1; CDR3 protein: CASSTRDFTTEQFF; CDR3 DNA: TGTGCCAGTAGTACCCGGGACTTTACAACTGAGCAGTTCTTC
CDR3 length: 13; clone size: -; V gene: TRBV15; D gene: -; J gene: TRBJ1-1; CDR3 protein: CATSPLGGLEAFF; CDR3 DNA: TGTGCCACCAGCCCCCTAGGAGGGTTGGAAGCTTTCTTT
CDR3 length: 13; clone size: -; V gene: TRBV7-9; D gene: -; J gene: TRBJ1-5; CDR3 protein: CASSLSLRQPQHF; CDR3 DNA: TGTGCCAGCAGCTTATCCCTACGTCAGCCCCAGCATTTT
CDR3 length: 13; clone size: -; V gene: TRBV2; D gene: -; J gene: TRBJ2-5; CDR3 protein: CASNVDAKETQYF; CDR3 DNA: TGTGCCAGCAACGTGGACGCGAAAGAGACCCAGTACTTC
CDR3 length: 18; clone size: -; V gene: TRBV15; D gene: TRBD1; J gene: TRBJ2-5; CDR3 protein: CATSRDLSSGGFTETQYF; CDR3 DNA: TGTGCCACCAGCAGAGATTTGTCGTCAGGGGGCTTTACAGAGACCCAGTACTTC
CDR3 length: 18; clone size: -; V gene: TRBV19; D gene: -; J gene: TRBJ2-7; CDR3 protein: CASSNPRSRSSGYVEQYF; CDR3 DNA: TGTGCCAGTAGTAATCCTCGATCTAGAAGTAGTGGATACGTAGAGCAGTACTTC
CDR3 length: 18; clone size: -; V gene: TRBV5-1; D gene: TRBD2; J gene: TRBJ2-1; CDR3 protein: CASSLETSGGALRDEQFF; CDR3 DNA: TGCGCCAGCAGCTTGGAGACTAGCGGGGGGGCCCTCAGGGATGAGCAGTTCTTC
CDR3 length: 13; clone size: few; V gene: TRBV5-4; D gene: -; J gene: TRBJ1-1; CDR3 protein: CASSSVGETEAFF; CDR3 DNA: TGTGCCAGCAGCTCCGTGGGGGAGACTGAAGCTTTCTTT
CDR3 length: 15; clone size: -; V gene: TRBV5-4; D gene: -; J gene: TRBJ2-3; CDR3 protein: CASSLSGRETDTQYF; CDR3 DNA: TGTGCCAGCAGCCTGAGCGGCAGGGAGACAGATACGCAGTATTTT
CDR3 length: 14; clone size: -; V gene: TRBV19; D gene: -; J gene: TRBJ2-1; CDR3 protein: CASKEDRASNEQFF; CDR3 DNA: TGTGCCAGTAAGGAGGACAGAGCTTCCAATGAGCAGTTCTTC
CDR3 length: 11; clone size: once; V gene: TRBV20-1; D gene: -; J gene: TRBJ1-5; CDR3 protein: CSARAEGPQHF; CDR3 DNA: TGCAGTGCTAGAGCAGAAGGGCCCCAGCATTTT
CDR3 length: 13; clone size: -; V gene: TRBV19; D gene: -; J gene: TRBJ1-2; CDR3 protein: CASHRGGGNGYTF; CDR3 DNA: TGTGCCAGTCATAGGGGAGGGGGAAATGGCTACACCTTC
CDR3 length: 11; clone size: -; V gene: TRBV30; D gene: -; J gene: TRBJ2-7; CDR3 protein: CAGGAAYEQYF; CDR3 DNA: TGTGCCGGTGGAGCCGCCTACGAGCAGTACTTC
CDR3 length: 12; clone size: -; V gene: TRBV5-6; D gene: -; J gene: TRBJ1-5; CDR3 protein: CASSLGVQPQHF; CDR3 DNA: TGTGCCAGCAGCTTGGGGGTCCAGCCCCAGCATTTT